Listed below are T cell receptor beta chains from one sample, sequenced in a study of shared clonotypes between healthy human individuals. Only in-frame clones appear in the TCRdb table, and some are missing; sequencing was by immunoSEQ multiplex PCR. Here the sample spans about 2 million clones, about 95% being singletons. The sample was naive CD8+ T cells sorted from blood. These receptors came from a man in his late teens or twenties in good health. CDR3s include the opening cysteine and the closing phenylalanine or tryptophan. Each record gives: D gene, V gene, J gene, clone size, CDR3 protein, CDR3 DNA. The D gene is left open where the match is weak. Not all rows give a size; the values are once, few, many and, for expanded clones, a class.

d_gene: NA; v_gene: TRBV28; j_gene: TRBJ2-7; abundance: NA; CDR3aa: CASKGAYTDRPGGEQYF; CDR3nt: TGTGCCAGCAAAGGGGCGTATACCGACAGGCCGGGGGGCGAGCAGTACTTC
d_gene: NA; v_gene: TRBV5-4; j_gene: TRBJ2-5; abundance: NA; CDR3aa: CASSLFSEEETQYF; CDR3nt: TGTGCCAGCAGCTTGTTTTCCGAGGAAGAGACCCAGTACTTC
d_gene: TRBD2; v_gene: TRBV7-9; j_gene: TRBJ2-7; abundance: NA; CDR3aa: CASSSGGDYEQYF; CDR3nt: TGTGCCAGCAGCTCTGGGGGGGACTACGAGCAGTACTTC
d_gene: TRBD2; v_gene: TRBV6-1; j_gene: TRBJ2-1; abundance: NA; CDR3aa: CASSEMGWTSEWSYNEQFF; CDR3nt: TGTGCCAGCAGTGAAATGGGATGGACTAGCGAGTGGTCCTACAATGAGCAGTTCTTC
d_gene: NA; v_gene: TRBV5-1; j_gene: TRBJ2-7; abundance: once; CDR3aa: CASSLGGATSYEQYF; CDR3nt: TGCGCCAGCAGCTTAGGCGGGGCCACATCCTACGAGCAGTACTTC
d_gene: NA; v_gene: TRBV12-1; j_gene: TRBJ2-3; abundance: NA; CDR3aa: CASRTSRTDTQYF; CDR3nt: TGTGCCAGCCGGACTAGCCGCACAGATACGCAGTATTTT
d_gene: TRBD1; v_gene: TRBV30; j_gene: TRBJ1-4; abundance: once; CDR3aa: CAWNFIGTGIEKLFF; CDR3nt: TGTGCCTGGAATTTTATTGGGACAGGGATTGAAAAACTGTTTTTT
d_gene: NA; v_gene: TRBV6-1; j_gene: TRBJ1-4; abundance: NA; CDR3aa: CASSELILSSGELFF; CDR3nt: TGTGCCAGCAGTGAACTAATCCTGTCGTCGGGAGAACTGTTTTTT
d_gene: NA; v_gene: TRBV7-9; j_gene: TRBJ2-7; abundance: NA; CDR3aa: CASSWGDGTYEQYF; CDR3nt: TGTGCCAGCAGCTGGGGGGACGGTACCTACGAGCAGTACTTC
d_gene: TRBD1; v_gene: TRBV30; j_gene: TRBJ2-5; abundance: NA; CDR3aa: CAYQAGTDLIETQYF; CDR3nt: TGTGCCTACCAGGCCGGGACAGACCTAATAGAGACCCAGTACTTC
d_gene: NA; v_gene: TRBV27; j_gene: TRBJ2-7; abundance: NA; CDR3aa: CASSLGLGYEQYF; CDR3nt: TGTGCCAGCAGTTTAGGTCTTGGTTACGAGCAGTACTTC
d_gene: TRBD2; v_gene: TRBV30; j_gene: TRBJ2-7; abundance: NA; CDR3aa: CAWSVLGGGGEQYF; CDR3nt: TGTGCCTGGAGTGTTTTGGGCGGGGGTGGCGAGCAGTACTTC
d_gene: TRBD1; v_gene: TRBV6-6; j_gene: TRBJ2-7; abundance: NA; CDR3aa: CASSLPTGSYEQYF; CDR3nt: TGTGCCAGCAGCCTACCGACAGGGTCCTACGAGCAGTACTTC
d_gene: NA; v_gene: TRBV7-9; j_gene: TRBJ2-5; abundance: NA; CDR3aa: CASSGSPGFQETQYF; CDR3nt: TGTGCCAGCAGCGGTAGCCCAGGGTTCCAAGAGACCCAGTACTTC
d_gene: NA; v_gene: TRBV21-1; j_gene: TRBJ2-7; abundance: once; CDR3aa: CASSKGSLVGHRNEQYF; CDR3nt: TGTGCCAGCAGCAAAGGGAGTTTAGTAGGACACCGTAACGAGCAGTACTTC
d_gene: TRBD2; v_gene: TRBV19; j_gene: TRBJ2-7; abundance: NA; CDR3aa: CASSPISGSSYEQYF; CDR3nt: TGTGCCAGTAGTCCAATTAGCGGGAGCTCCTACGAGCAGTACTTC
d_gene: TRBD2; v_gene: TRBV4-1; j_gene: TRBJ2-1; abundance: NA; CDR3aa: CASSPTSGGVNEQFF; CDR3nt: TGCGCCAGCAGCCCAACTAGCGGGGGGGTTAATGAGCAGTTCTTC
d_gene: NA; v_gene: TRBV2; j_gene: TRBJ1-1; abundance: NA; CDR3aa: CASNNNGLNTEAFF; CDR3nt: TGTGCCAGCAACAATAATGGGCTGAACACTGAAGCTTTCTTT